The 32 T cell receptor beta chains below come from one sample, sequenced in a study of T cell changes during pregnancy in multiple sclerosis. TCRdb keeps only in-frame clones here, not all; method: immunoSEQ multiplex PCR. The table lists about 39,000 clones, 85% to 95% of them singletons. The sequences come from CD4+ T cells from peripheral blood mononuclear cells, collected after pregnancy. These receptors all stem from a female donor with multiple sclerosis, enrolled in a pregnancy study.

This clone was seen a few times. This sequence joins TRBV21-1 and TRBJ1-5; whether TRBD1, the table's D call, matches the DNA was not checked. TRBV21-1 is tagged as a pseudogene. The CDR3 loop spans 15 amino acids. For the CDR3, the DNA is TGTGCCAGCAGCACGGACAGGATGAGCAATCAGCCCCAGCATTTT. The encoded protein is CASSTDRMSNQPQHF.

This clone occurred once. V gene TRBV6-6 combines with J gene TRBJ1-3; D possibly corresponds to TRBD1 (5 bases). Looked up from germline, CDR1 is MNHNY and CDR2 is SVGAGI (reference sequence). CDR3 length: 15 amino acids. V lost 6 bases to trimming and J lost 9 bases, with 21 bases between them. CDR3 region: CASSPREALRGTIYF. As DNA, the CDR3 is TGTGCCAGCAGCCCCCGGGAGGCTCTAAGGGGCACCATATATTTT.

The V and J genes are TRBV10-3 and TRBJ1-4; the D is unclear. V was pared by 3 bases and J by 0 bases, with 5 bases between. The CDR3 is made up of 14 amino acids. Germline-derived CDR1 and CDR2 are ENHRY and SYGVKD. CDR3 region: CAISDSATNEKLFF. The CDR3 nucleotides are TGTGCCATCAGTGATTCAGCAACTAATGAAAAACTGTTTTTT.

This chain uses TRBV30 with TRBJ2-1; 9 bases fit TRBD2. The CDR3 is 14 amino acids. CDR1 is GTSNPN, CDR2 SVGIG, per germline (reference sequence). The trim removed 4 bases at V and 8 bases at J, leaving 9 bases unmatched. In nucleotides, the CDR3 is TGTGCCTGGACCCATAGCGGGGGAGGGGATGAGCAGTTCTTC. Translating gives CAWTHSGGGDEQFF.

This rearrangement joins TRBV5-1 to TRBJ1-2; D ambiguous. The CDR3 is 12 residues long. From germline, CDR1 is SGHRS and CDR2 YFSETQ. V dropped 1 base and J dropped 6 bases, with 7 bases sitting between them. CDR3 amino acids: CASSLTADGYTF. The CDR3 coding sequence is TGCGCCAGCAGCTTGACAGCGGATGGCTACACCTTC.

The chain couples TRBV7-3 to TRBJ2-3; 8 bases are a match to TRBD2. Trimming removed 2 bases from V and 6 bases from J; junction bases left unmatched: 7. The germline V gene has CDR1 SGHTA and CDR2 FQGTGA. The CDR3 loop spans 15 amino acids. The DNA for the CDR3 is TGTGCCAGCAGCTTAGCGGGGGGAGGGGTCGATACGCAGTATTTT. Amino acid sequence: CASSLAGGGVDTQYF.

The chain recombines TRBV5-4 with TRBJ2-1; 14 bases are shared with TRBD2. This CDR3 has 15 residues. Germline V gene data show CDR1 as SGHNT and CDR2 as YYREEE (reference sequence). V dropped 3 bases and J dropped 6; count of bases not matched to a gene: 2. The CDR3 protein is CASSSGTSGGNEQFF. CDR3 in DNA: TGTGCCAGCAGCTCCGGGACTAGCGGGGGCAATGAGCAGTTCTTC.

This chain uses TRBV5-6 with TRBJ2-5, with 9 bases matching TRBD2. The ends lost 2 bases at V and 2 bases at J; junction bases unmatched: 13. Germline CDR1 and CDR2: SGHDT and YYEEEE. The CDR3 has 18 residues. The CDR3, as DNA: TGTGCCAGCAGCTTACGAGTCGGCGGGGGGGCTTGGCAAGAGACCCAGTACTTC. This sequence encodes CASSLRVGGGAWQETQYF. Based on the CDR3 plus reference TRBV5-6 and TRBJ2-5, the full variable domain is DAGVTQSPTHLIKTRGQQVTLRCSPKSGHDTVSWYQQALGQGPQFIFQYYEEEERQRGNFPDRFSGHQFPNYSSELNVNALLLGDSALYLCASSLRVGGGAWQETQYFGPGTRLLVL.

The chain recombines TRBV9 with TRBJ2-6; TRBD1 is a possible D gene (5 bases). The CDR3 is made up of 19 amino acids. The V end lost 4 bases, the J end lost 0 bases, and 20 bases lay between the germline ends. Germline CDR1 is SGDLS and CDR2 is YYNGEE. The DNA of the CDR3 is TGTGCCAGCAGCCCCCAATTGGACACCAGTTCCTCTGGGGCCAACGTCCTGACTTTC. Amino acid sequence: CASSPQLDTSSSGANVLTF.

V usage is TRBV6-5 and J usage is TRBJ1-1, with 7 nucleotides matching TRBD1. Unmatched junction bases numbered 1, after V lost 5 bases and J lost 4 bases. The CDR3 is made up of 12 amino acids. Germline values: CDR1 MNHEY, CDR2 SVGAGI. CDR3 DNA sequence: TGTGCCAGCAGTCGGGACAGCACTGAAGCTTTCTTT. It translates to CASSRDSTEAFF.

This clone appeared a single time. At one boundary the junction diverges from the germline segment, which might be a read error. The chain couples TRBV6-5 to TRBJ1-2, with D possibly being TRBD1 (5 bases). Looked up from germline, CDR1 is MNHEY and CDR2 is SVGAGI. This CDR3 is built from 12 residues. As DNA, the CDR3 is TGTGCCAGCAGTCTTCCCGCGGGGCCTGCCGCCTTC. It translates to CASSLPAGPAAF.

This chain uses TRBV5-1 with TRBJ2-1, with 8 bases fitting TRBD1. This CDR3 has 16 residues. The germline V gene has CDR1 SGHRS and CDR2 YFSETQ. V trimming: 3 bases; J trimming: 4 bases; junction bases outside the gene matches: 9. CDR3 loop: CASSSGMDRAYNEQFF. CDR3 bases: TGCGCCAGCAGCTCAGGGATGGACAGGGCTTACAATGAGCAGTTCTTC.

CDR3 coding DNA: TGTGCCAGTAGATCTAGAACGAACACCGGGGAGCTGTTTTTT. Its protein is CASRSRTNTGELFF. This rearrangement joins TRBV19 to TRBJ2-2; the D is unclear. In germline, CDR1 is LNHDA, CDR2 SQIVND (reference sequence). V was cut by 6 bases and J by 0 bases, with 8 bases left in between. The CDR3 covers 14 residues.

The J gene is TRBJ1-1, the V gene TRBV7-2; a possible D gene is TRBD1 (6 bases). This CDR3 region has 15 residues. The V end lost 5 bases, the J end lost 0 bases, and 13 bases lay between the germline ends. CDR1 is SGHTA, CDR2 FQGNSA, per germline. The CDR3 bases are TGTGCCAGCAGCCCAAGGACAGTTATGAACACTGAAGCTTTCTTT. It yields the protein CASSPRTVMNTEAFF.

The chain couples TRBV7-2 to TRBJ2-2, with D possibly being TRBD2 (7 bases). The CDR3 totals 18 residues. Germline V CDR1 and CDR2: SGHTA, FQGNSA. V was pared by 5 bases and J by 4 bases, with 23 bases between. The CDR3, as DNA: TGTGCCAGCAGCCCGAATCATCGCCCGGGGGGCGCCACCGGGGAGCTGTTTTTT. It is translated as CASSPNHRPGGATGELFF.

V gene TRBV23-1 combines with J gene TRBJ1-1; D might be TRBD1 (5 bases). TRBV23-1 is treated as an ORF (open reading frame) with a function not yet certain. Trimming pared 4 bases from V and 3 bases from J, leaving 15 bases between. There are 15 residues in the CDR3. CDR3 residues: CASSRRGELDTEAFF. The CDR3 DNA reads TGCGCCAGCAGTCGTCGGGGGGAACTGGACACTGAAGCTTTCTTT.

This rearrangement joins TRBV27 to TRBJ1-2; 8 bases line up with TRBD1. J lost 7 bases, V lost 3 bases, and 7 bases had no gene match. Germline loops: CDR1 MNHEY, CDR2 SMNVEV (reference sequence). CDR3 size: 14 residues. This CDR3 is CASSFFPGGSGYTF. The CDR3 DNA is TGTGCCAGCAGTTTTTTCCCAGGGGGCTCTGGCTACACCTTC.

This chain uses TRBV5-1 with TRBJ2-5, with TRBD2 matching over 8 bases. CDR1 SGHRS and CDR2 YFSETQ come from the germline V gene. The J segment lost 1 base and the V segment lost 4 bases, leaving 12 bases of the junction unmatched. The CDR3 loop spans 17 amino acids. This chain's CDR3 is CASSQQPRGGIQETQYF. The DNA for the CDR3 is TGCGCCAGCAGCCAACAACCTCGGGGGGGCATCCAAGAGACCCAGTACTTC.

This chain connects TRBV7-2 to TRBJ1-1, with 7 bases aligning to TRBD1. The CDR3 covers 13 residues. The ends lost 4 bases at V and 10 bases at J; junction bases unmatched: 9. The germline CDR1 and CDR2 sequences are SGHTA and FQGNSA. This CDR3 reads CASSYRGRQGAFF. The DNA of the CDR3 is TGTGCCAGCAGCTATAGGGGTCGACAGGGAGCTTTCTTT.

The gene calls are TRBV5-6 and TRBJ2-2, with D perhaps TRBD1 (6 bases). Trimming cost V 4 bases and J 6 bases, with 13 bases left between them. Germline V gene sequence: CDR1 SGHDT, CDR2 YYEEEE. The CDR3 runs to 14 residues. CDR3 bases: TGTGCCAGCAGCGGCGGCAGGGGACCCGGGGAGCTGTTTTTT. Translating it yields CASSGGRGPGELFF.

The CDR3 nucleotides read TGCAGTGCTAGAGACAGAGGGGAGCAGTTCTTC. It translates to CSARDRGEQFF. This chain links TRBV20-1 with TRBJ2-1; a weak D match, TRBD2 (5 bases). V was shortened by 0 bases and J by 10 bases, with 7 bases between the two germline ends. CDR3 length: 11 amino acids. Germline CDR1 is DFQATT and CDR2 is SNEGSKA (reference sequence).

The genes are TRBV5-1 and TRBJ1-2; a weak D match, TRBD1 (6 bases). Germline V gives CDR1 SGHRS, CDR2 YFSETQ. V shed 0 bases and J shed 6 bases, with 15 bases lying between them. The CDR3 contains 15 residues. This CDR3 reads CASSLDGQRNNGYTF. In nucleotides, the CDR3 is TGCGCCAGCAGCTTGGACGGACAGCGGAATAATGGCTACACCTTC.

The chain carries TRBV6-1 and TRBJ1-5; D uncertain. V lost 0 bases to trimming and J lost 0 bases, with 12 bases between them. Germline CDR1 reads MNHNS; CDR2 reads SASEGT. The CDR3 extends over 17 amino acids. The CDR3 region has the DNA TGTGCCAGCAGTGAAGCGCAGAGGCTCAATAGCAATCAGCCCCAGCATTTT. Its translation: CASSEAQRLNSNQPQHF.

The chain recombines TRBV27 with TRBJ2-3; TRBD2 matches at 10 bases. CDR3 size: 20 residues. V was clipped by 3 bases and J by 2 bases; unmatched bases: 17. The germline gives CDR1 MNHEY, CDR2 SMNVEV (reference sequence). CDR3 DNA sequence: TGTGCCAGCAGTTTTTCTCGGGGCAAGAGCGGGGGGGCCCCCACAGATACGCAGTATTTT. It is translated as CASSFSRGKSGGAPTDTQYF.

V gene TRBV19 combines with J gene TRBJ2-3; possible D gene TRBD1, 6 bases. The CDR3 extends over 14 amino acids. Germline values: CDR1 LNHDA, CDR2 SQIVND (reference sequence). V was cut by 7 bases and J by 9 bases, with 20 bases left in between. The CDR3 here is CASTHGGNRVTQYF. In nucleotides, the CDR3 is TGTGCCAGTACCCATGGGGGAAACAGGGTAACGCAGTATTTT.

The chain combines TRBV7-3 with TRBJ2-2, with 13 bases lining up with TRBD2. CDR1 is SGHTA, CDR2 FQGTGA, per germline. V lost 5 bases, J lost 6 bases, and 3 bases stayed unmatched. The CDR3 length is 15 residues. CDR3 DNA: TGTGCCAGCAGCCCGACTAGCGGGGGGCCCGGGGAGCTGTTTTTT. It yields the protein CASSPTSGGPGELFF.

The CDR3 nucleotides are TGTGCCAGCAGCTCGTCCAGGTACCCAGGGGAGCAGTACTTC. This gives the protein CASSSSRYPGEQYF. V and J are TRBV11-2 and TRBJ2-7; D is possibly TRBD1 (5 bases). Germline CDR1 is SGHAT and CDR2 is FQNNGV. The CDR3 runs 14 residues. Deletions cut 4 bases from V and 7 bases from J, with 17 bases between.

As for this clone: At one boundary the junction diverges from the germline segment, which might be a read error. V gene TRBV15 combines with J gene TRBJ1-2; the match to TRBD1 covers 7 bases. This CDR3 contains 11 residues. Germline CDR1 is LNHNV and CDR2 is YYDKDF (reference sequence). CDR3 DNA sequence: TGTGCCACCAGCACAGACGGACAGGTCGACTTC. It specifies CATSTDGQVDF. Together with reference TRBV15 and TRBJ1-2, the CDR3 gives the full variable domain: DAMVIQNPRYQVTQFGKPVTLSCSQTLNHNVMYWYQQKSSQAPKLLFHYYDKDFNNEADTPDNFQSRRPNTSFCFLDIRSPGLGDTAMYLCATSTDGQVDFGSGTRLTVV.

The rearrangement uses TRBV11-1 and TRBJ1-1, with 9 bases that match TRBD1. The length of the CDR3 is 13 residues. Germline-derived CDR1 and CDR2 are SGHAT and FQDESV (reference sequence). With V trimmed by 5 bases and J by 9 bases, 7 bases remained unmatched. The CDR3 DNA reads TGTGCCAGCAGCCAAACAGGGGGCCCCCAAGCTTTCTTT. Its protein is CASSQTGGPQAFF.

The V gene is TRBV7-8, the J gene TRBJ2-5, with D unresolved. Germline V CDR1 and CDR2: SGHVS, FQNEAQ. The CDR3 has 12 residues. The ends were cut back, 5 bases at V and 7 bases at J, with 11 bases in the middle. For the CDR3, the DNA is TGTGCCAGCAGCCTGATGCGAGGGACCCAGTACTTC. Its protein product is CASSLMRGTQYF.

The chain combines TRBV6-5 with TRBJ1-4; D is uncertain. CDR3 size: 15 residues. Trimming removed 0 bases from V and 8 bases from J, with 13 bases in between. CDR1 and CDR2 (germline): MNHEY, SVGAGI. The CDR3 protein is CASSYSTGREEKLFF. The CDR3 DNA follows: TGTGCCAGCAGTTACTCGACTGGGCGGGAGGAAAAACTGTTTTTT.

The CDR3 nucleotides are TGTGCCAGCAGCTTAGGCGGTTCCTACGAGCAGTACTTC. It specifies CASSLGGSYEQYF. The J gene is TRBJ2-7, the V gene TRBV11-2; D unclear. V was clipped by 1 base and J by 1 base, with 5 bases between them. Germline assignment: CDR1 SGHAT and CDR2 FQNNGV. This CDR3 has 13 residues.